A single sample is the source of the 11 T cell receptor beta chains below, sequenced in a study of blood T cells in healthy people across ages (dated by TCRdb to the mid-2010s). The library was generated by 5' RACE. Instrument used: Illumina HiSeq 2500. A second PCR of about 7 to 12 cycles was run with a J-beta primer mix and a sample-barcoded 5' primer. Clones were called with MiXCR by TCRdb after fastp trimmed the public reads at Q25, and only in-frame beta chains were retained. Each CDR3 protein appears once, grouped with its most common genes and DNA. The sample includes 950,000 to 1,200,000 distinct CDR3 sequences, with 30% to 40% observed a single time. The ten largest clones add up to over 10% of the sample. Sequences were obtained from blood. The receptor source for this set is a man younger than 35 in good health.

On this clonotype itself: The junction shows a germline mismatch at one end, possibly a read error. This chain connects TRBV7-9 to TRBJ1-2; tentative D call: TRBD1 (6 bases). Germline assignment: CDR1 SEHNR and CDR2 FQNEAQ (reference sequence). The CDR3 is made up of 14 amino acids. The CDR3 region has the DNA TGTGCCGGCAGCTCACAGGGTTCCAGGGCTGGCTACACCTTC. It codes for CAGSSQGSRAGYTF.

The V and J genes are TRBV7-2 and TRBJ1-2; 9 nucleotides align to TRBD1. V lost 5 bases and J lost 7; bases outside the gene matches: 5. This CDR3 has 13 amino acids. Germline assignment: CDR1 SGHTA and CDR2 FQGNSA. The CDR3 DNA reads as TGTGCCAGCAGCGCGGACAGGGGACTTGGCTACACCTTC. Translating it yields CASSADRGLGYTF. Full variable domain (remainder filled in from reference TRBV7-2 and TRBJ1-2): GAGVSQSPSNKVTEKGKDVELRCDPISGHTALYWYRQSLGQGLEFLIYFQGNSAPDKSGLPSDRFSAERTGGSVSTLTIQRTQQEDSAVYLCASSADRGLGYTFGSGTRLTVV.

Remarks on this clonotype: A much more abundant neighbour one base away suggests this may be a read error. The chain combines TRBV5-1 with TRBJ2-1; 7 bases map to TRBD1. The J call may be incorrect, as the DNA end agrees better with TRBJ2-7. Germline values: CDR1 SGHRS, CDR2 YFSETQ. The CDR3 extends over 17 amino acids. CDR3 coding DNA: TGCGCCAGTGGGGGTAAGACTAAGGGACAGATCTACAATGAGCAGTACTTC. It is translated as CASGGKTKGQIYNEQYF.

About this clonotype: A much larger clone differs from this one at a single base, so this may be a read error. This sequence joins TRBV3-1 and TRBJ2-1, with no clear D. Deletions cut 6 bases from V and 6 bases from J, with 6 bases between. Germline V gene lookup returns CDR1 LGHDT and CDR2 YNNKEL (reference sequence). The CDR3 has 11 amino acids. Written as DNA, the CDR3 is TGTGCCAGCAGTGCCTTCAATGAGCAGTTCTTC. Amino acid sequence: CASSAFNEQFF.

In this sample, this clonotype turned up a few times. CDR3 nucleotide sequence: TGTGCCAGCAGCGTAGCCGTTATGGGGGACAGAGGTCTCGGGGAGCTGTTTTTT. Encoded protein: CASSVAVMGDRGLGELFF. The chain joins TRBV9 to TRBJ2-2; 7 bases map to TRBD1. Germline assignment: CDR1 SGDLS and CDR2 YYNGEE. With V trimmed by 0 bases and J by 7 bases, 15 bases remained unmatched. The CDR3 covers 18 residues.

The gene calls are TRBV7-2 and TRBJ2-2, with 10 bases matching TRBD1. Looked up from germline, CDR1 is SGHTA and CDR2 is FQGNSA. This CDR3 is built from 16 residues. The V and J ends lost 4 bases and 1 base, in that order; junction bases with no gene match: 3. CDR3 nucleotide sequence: TGTGCCAGCAGCTCGACAGGGGGCCGGAACACCGGGGAGCTGTTTTTT. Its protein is CASSSTGGRNTGELFF.

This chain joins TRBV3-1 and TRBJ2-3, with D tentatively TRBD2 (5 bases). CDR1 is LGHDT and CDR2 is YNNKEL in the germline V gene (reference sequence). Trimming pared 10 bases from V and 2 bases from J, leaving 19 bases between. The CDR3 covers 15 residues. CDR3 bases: TGTGCCACCCGCCGGGGTGTCCCAAACACAGATACGCAGTATTTT. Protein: CATRRGVPNTDTQYF.

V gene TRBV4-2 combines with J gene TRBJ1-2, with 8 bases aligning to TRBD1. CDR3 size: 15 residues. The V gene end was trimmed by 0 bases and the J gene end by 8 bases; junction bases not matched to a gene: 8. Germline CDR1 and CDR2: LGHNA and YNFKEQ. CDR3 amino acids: CASSQDWGTGSGYTF. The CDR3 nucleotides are TGTGCCAGCAGCCAAGATTGGGGGACAGGTAGCGGCTACACCTTC.

This CDR3 reads CASSQGENTGELFF. The CDR3 DNA follows: TGCGCCAGCAGCCAAGGAGAGAACACCGGGGAGCTGTTTTTT. The chain recombines TRBV4-1 with TRBJ2-2; D call uncertain. CDR3 length: 14 amino acids. The germline V gene encodes CDR1 MGHRA and CDR2 YSYEKL. Trimming took off 1 base at V and 1 base at J, with 4 bases between the two ends.

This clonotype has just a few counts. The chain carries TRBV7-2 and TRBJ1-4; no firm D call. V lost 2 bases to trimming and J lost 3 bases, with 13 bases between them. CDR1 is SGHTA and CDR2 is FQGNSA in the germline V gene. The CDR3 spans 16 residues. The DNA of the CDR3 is TGTGCCAGCAGCTTAAGGCTAGAAGCGGCTAATGAAAAACTGTTTTTT. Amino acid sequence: CASSLRLEAANEKLFF.

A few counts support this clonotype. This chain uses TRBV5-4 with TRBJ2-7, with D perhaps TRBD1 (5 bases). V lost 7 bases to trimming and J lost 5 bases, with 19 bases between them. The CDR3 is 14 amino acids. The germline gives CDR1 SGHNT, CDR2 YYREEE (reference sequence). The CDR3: CASLKGPGSDEQYF. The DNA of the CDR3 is TGTGCCAGCTTAAAGGGCCCAGGGTCCGACGAGCAGTACTTC.